The 27 T cell receptor beta chains reported below all come from one sample, sequenced in a study of CD8+CD57+ T cells in acquired aplastic anemia. According to the study, genomic DNA was the template for TCR beta VDJ and CDR3 profiling. TCRdb reprocessed the reads with MiXCR, giving one entry per CDR3 protein. Here the sample spans 100,000 to 130,000 distinct CDR3 sequences, approximately 49% being singletons. Sequenced input: sorted CD4+, CD8+, or CD8+CD57+ T cells (not recorded which) from PBMCs. All receptors come from a human donor in good health, serving as a control.

This clonotype was recorded a few times. The V call is TRBV6-4, the J call TRBJ2-3, with a possible D match to TRBD2 (6 bases). Trimming shortened V by 4 bases and J by 4 bases, and 6 bases separated the two germline ends. There are 12 residues in the CDR3. Germline CDR1 MRHNA, CDR2 SNTAGT. Written as DNA, the CDR3 is TGTGCCAGCAGTGGGGGGGCAGATACGCAGTATTTT. Translating gives CASSGGADTQYF.

There are many counts of this clonotype. This chain joins TRBV12-3 or TRBV12-4 and TRBJ2-7; tentative D call: TRBD2 (6 bases). V shed 0 bases and J shed 5 bases, with 14 bases lying between them. CDR3 length: 15 amino acids. The CDR3 reads CASSLAPGGSNEQYF. The CDR3 nucleotides are TGTGCCAGCAGTTTAGCCCCCGGGGGTTCCAACGAGCAGTACTTC.

The chain carries TRBV7-2 and TRBJ1-6; D gene ambiguous. The V gene's germline CDR1 is SGHTA and CDR2 FQGNSA. CDR3 size: 11 residues. V was clipped by 5 bases and J by 8 bases, with 4 bases between them. The CDR3 sequence is CASSRDSPLHF. Here the CDR3 DNA reads TGTGCCAGCAGCCGAGATTCACCCCTCCACTTT.

Ten or more counts support this clonotype. The chain links TRBV29-1 to TRBJ2-1, with 9 positions matching TRBD2. J gave up 5 bases and V 3 bases, and 5 bases lay outside the gene matches. This CDR3 has 14 amino acids. Per germline, CDR1 SQVTM and CDR2 ANQGSEA. DNA for the CDR3: TGCAGCGTTGAGGTAGCGGGGGAAGACAATGAGCAGTTCTTC. The encoded protein is CSVEVAGEDNEQFF.

The V gene is TRBV7-9, the J gene TRBJ1-1, with D uncertain. From germline, CDR1 is SEHNR and CDR2 FQNEAQ (reference sequence). Trimming stripped 5 bases from V and 1 base from J, with 11 bases between. The length of the CDR3 is 14 residues. The CDR3 region has the DNA TGTGCCAGCAGCAAAACCGGGCCGAACACTGAAGCTTTCTTT. Amino acid sequence: CASSKTGPNTEAFF.

This clonotype has a count of ten or more. This chain connects TRBV9 to TRBJ1-3; 8 bases map to TRBD1. The CDR3 length is 15 residues. With 4 bases clipped from V and 4 bases from J, the junction kept 7 bases outside the gene matches. Germline V CDR1 and CDR2: SGDLS, YYNGEE. CDR3 bases: TGTGCCAGCAGCCACAGACAGGGGTCAGGAAACACCATATATTTT. It translates to CASSHRQGSGNTIYF. The variable domain in full, with the rest retrieved from reference TRBV9 and TRBJ1-3, is DSGVTQTPKHLITATGQRVTLRCSPRSGDLSVYWYQQSLDQGLQFLIQYYNGEERAKGNILERFSAQQFPDLHSELNLSSLELGDSALYFCASSHRQGSGNTIYFGEGSWLTVV.

The chain uses TRBV19 and TRBJ1-2, with TRBD1 identical over 10 bases. V gave up 6 bases and J gave up 7 bases; unmatched junction bases: 8. The V gene's germline CDR1 is LNHDA and CDR2 SQIVND (reference sequence). This CDR3 region has 14 residues. CDR3 bases: TGTGCCAGTAGGGACCCGGGACAGGGGTTTGGCTACACCTTC. Translating it yields CASRDPGQGFGYTF.

This clonotype was seen only a few times. The chain joins TRBV2 to TRBJ2-7; TRBD1 matches 7 bases. CDR3 length: 14 residues. The germline CDR1 and CDR2 sequences are SNHLY and FYNNEI. The V gene end was trimmed by 5 bases and the J gene end by 0 bases; junction bases not matched to a gene: 4. CDR3 sequence reads: CASSQRDSSYEQYV. As DNA, the CDR3 is TGTGCCAGCAGTCAACGGGACAGCTCCTACGAGCAGTACGTC.

The sample holds a few counts of this clonotype. The V call is TRBV15, the J call TRBJ1-1; a weak D match, TRBD1 (6 bases). CDR1 LNHNV and CDR2 YYDKDF come from the germline V gene (reference sequence). CDR3 length: 15 residues. V was pared by 0 bases and J by 7 bases, with 15 bases between. CDR3 protein: CATSRDEGHVGEAFF. CDR3 coding DNA: TGTGCCACCAGCAGAGATGAGGGACACGTAGGTGAAGCTTTCTTT.

The chain employs TRBV7-2 and TRBJ2-7, with TRBD1 matching over 9 bases. Germline V gives CDR1 SGHTA, CDR2 FQGNSA. V lost 6 bases to trimming and J lost 3 bases; unmatched junction nucleotides: 3. The CDR3 covers 13 residues. CDR3 loop: CASSSDRGYEQYF. In DNA, the CDR3 is TGTGCCAGCAGTTCGGACAGGGGCTACGAGCAGTACTTC.

The genes are TRBV15 and TRBJ2-1; TRBD1 might be the D (6 bases). The CDR3 loop spans 18 amino acids. V dropped 1 base and J dropped 9 bases, with 25 bases sitting between them. Germline values: CDR1 LNHNV, CDR2 YYDKDF (reference sequence). The CDR3 DNA is TGTGCCACCAGCAGAGGAGCCGGCGTTGCAGGGGTCGAGGTTGAGCAGTTCTTC. Encoded protein: CATSRGAGVAGVEVEQFF.

The chain combines TRBV2 with TRBJ2-7; the D gene is possibly TRBD1 (5 bases). V was shortened by 3 bases and J by 1 base, with 10 bases between the two germline ends. CDR3 length: 14 amino acids. Germline CDR1 reads SNHLY; CDR2 reads FYNNEI. CDR3 DNA sequence: TGTGCCAGCAGTGAGAGGACAACGTCCTACGAGCAGTACTTC. Translating gives CASSERTTSYEQYF.

This clonotype has at least ten counts. V is TRBV2 and J is TRBJ2-1, with 8 bases lining up with TRBD2. V lost 3 bases, J lost 7 bases, and 8 bases stayed unmatched. The CDR3 totals 15 residues. Germline assignment: CDR1 SNHLY and CDR2 FYNNEI. The CDR3 region is CASSEGGGGRNEQFF. CDR3 DNA: TGTGCCAGCAGTGAGGGGGGCGGGGGGAGAAATGAGCAGTTCTTC.

CDR3 amino acids: CATSDPPGGPYNEQFF. The CDR3 nucleotides read TGTGCCACCAGTGATCCTCCAGGGGGCCCATACAATGAGCAGTTCTTC. The chain links TRBV24-1 to TRBJ2-1; 8 positions agree with TRBD1. This CDR3 is built from 16 residues. CDR1 and CDR2 from the germline V gene are KGHDR and SFDVKD. V shed 3 bases and J 4 bases; nucleotides not matched to a gene: 7.

Remarks on this clonotype: A much more abundant neighbour one base away suggests this may be a read error. This rearrangement joins TRBV3-1 to TRBJ2-1; TRBD1 aligns across 7 bases. Germline V CDR1 and CDR2: LGHDT, YNNKEL (reference sequence). The CDR3 is made up of 15 amino acids. CDR3 amino acids: CARSQDGTDFNEQFF. The CDR3 DNA reads TGTGCCCGCAGCCAAGATGGGACAGATTTCAATGAGCAGTTCTTC.

This clonotype appeared a few times. The chain is built from TRBV19 and TRBJ1-2; weak D call: TRBD1 (6 bases). CDR3 length: 12 residues. Per the germline V gene, CDR1 is LNHDA and CDR2 is SQIVND (reference sequence). V shed 5 bases and J shed 4 bases, with 8 bases lying between them. In DNA, the CDR3 is TGTGCCAGTAGTGGACAGCCCTATGGCTACACCTTC. The encoded protein is CASSGQPYGYTF.

The gene calls are TRBV29-1 and TRBJ2-5; 7 nucleotides match TRBD1. The CDR3 length is 12 residues. The V segment lost 5 bases and the J segment 2 bases; nucleotides outside the gene matches: 2. CDR1 and CDR2 from the germline V gene are SQVTM and ANQGSEA. CDR3 nucleotides: TGCAGCGTTAGGACAGGTCAAGAGACCCAGTACTTC. It encodes CSVRTGQETQYF.

This clonotype occurred a few times. V and J are TRBV12-3 or TRBV12-4 and TRBJ1-6, with D perhaps matching TRBD1 (5 bases). V was trimmed by 3 bases and J by 9 bases, leaving 15 bases between them. The CDR3 loop spans 15 amino acids. The chain's CDR3 is CASSLVSGGTSPLHF. CDR3 sequence (DNA): TGTGCCAGCAGTTTGGTTAGCGGGGGTACTTCACCCCTCCACTTT.

The rearrangement uses TRBV9 and TRBJ2-7, with D tentatively TRBD1 or TRBD2 (5 bases each). Deletions cut 5 bases from V and 3 bases from J, with 12 bases between. Germline V gene lookup returns CDR1 SGDLS and CDR2 YYNGEE. CDR3 size: 13 residues. The CDR3, as DNA: TGTGCCAGCAGTACCGGGACCTTCTACGAGCAGTACTTC. It codes for CASSTGTFYEQYF. Filled out from reference TRBV9 and TRBJ2-7, the complete variable domain reads DSGVTQTPKHLITATGQRVTLRCSPRSGDLSVYWYQQSLDQGLQFLIQYYNGEERAKGNILERFSAQQFPDLHSELNLSSLELGDSALYFCASSTGTFYEQYFGPGTRLTVT.

J is TRBJ2-1 and V is TRBV9; 11 nucleotides agree with TRBD2. The germline gives CDR1 SGDLS, CDR2 YYNGEE. The CDR3 loop spans 17 amino acids. V dropped 3 bases and J dropped 0; count of bases not matched to a gene: 5. The CDR3 is CASSDYSGGASYNEQFF. The CDR3 DNA reads as TGTGCCAGCAGCGATTATAGCGGGGGGGCCTCCTACAATGAGCAGTTCTTC.

The chain is built from TRBV16 and TRBJ2-7; D is undetermined. Trimming stripped 0 bases from V and 4 bases from J, with 13 bases between. Germline lookup yields CDR1 KGHSY and CDR2 FQNENV. This CDR3 is built from 15 residues. The CDR3 loop reads CASSQSWAGIYEQYF. Here the CDR3 DNA reads TGTGCCAGCAGCCAATCTTGGGCAGGCATATACGAGCAGTACTTC.

The chain joins TRBV25-1 to TRBJ2-5, with D maybe TRBD1 (5 bases). The CDR3 loop spans 14 amino acids. The V gene lost 4 bases and the J gene lost 1 base, with 10 bases spanning the gap. Germline V gene sequence: CDR1 MGHDK, CDR2 SYGVNS. The CDR3: CASSGDSSQETQYF. For the CDR3, the DNA is TGTGCCAGCAGTGGAGACAGCAGCCAAGAGACCCAGTACTTC.

This clonotype was found many times. The V call is TRBV3-1, the J call TRBJ2-7; TRBD1 matches 7 bases. V was clipped by 0 bases and J by 5 bases; unmatched bases: 4. The CDR3 consists of 14 residues. CDR1 LGHDT and CDR2 YNNKEL come from the germline V gene (reference sequence). The chain's CDR3 is CASSQEGTDDEQYF. In DNA, the CDR3 is TGTGCCAGCAGCCAAGAGGGGACAGACGACGAGCAGTACTTC.

This clonotype was seen a few times. V usage is TRBV19 and J usage is TRBJ2-1; 7 nucleotides match TRBD2. The V gene end was trimmed by 3 bases and the J gene end by 2 bases; junction bases not matched to a gene: 4. The CDR3 runs to 15 residues. In germline, CDR1 is LNHDA, CDR2 SQIVND (reference sequence). CDR3 protein: CASSMGGETYNEQFF. The DNA for the CDR3 is TGTGCCAGTAGTATGGGGGGGGAAACCTACAATGAGCAGTTCTTC.

V gene TRBV10-3 combines with J gene TRBJ1-3, with unresolved D. V was shortened by 4 bases and J by 0 bases, with 10 bases between the two germline ends. CDR1 and CDR2 (germline): ENHRY, SYGVKD. The CDR3 spans 15 residues. The CDR3 loop reads CAISGAESSGNTIYF. In DNA, the CDR3 is TGTGCCATCAGTGGTGCGGAGAGCTCTGGAAACACCATATATTTT.

Of note for this clonotype: A much larger clone differs by one base, so this may be a read error. The chain couples TRBV6-2 or TRBV6-3 to TRBJ1-1; D remains ambiguous. There are 11 residues in the CDR3. The germline V gene encodes CDR1 MNHEY and CDR2 SVGEGT. The CDR3 spells CASSYGNEASF. The CDR3 DNA sequence: TGTGCCAGCAGTTACGGGAATGAAGCTTCCTTT.

This sequence joins TRBV19 and TRBJ2-7; D remains unclear. CDR3 size: 14 residues. V gave up 4 bases and J gave up 6 bases, with 16 bases separating them. Germline values: CDR1 LNHDA, CDR2 SQIVND (reference sequence). The CDR3 sequence: CASSTLRTPREQYF. For the CDR3, the DNA is TGTGCCAGTAGTACCCTCCGGACCCCTCGCGAGCAGTACTTC.